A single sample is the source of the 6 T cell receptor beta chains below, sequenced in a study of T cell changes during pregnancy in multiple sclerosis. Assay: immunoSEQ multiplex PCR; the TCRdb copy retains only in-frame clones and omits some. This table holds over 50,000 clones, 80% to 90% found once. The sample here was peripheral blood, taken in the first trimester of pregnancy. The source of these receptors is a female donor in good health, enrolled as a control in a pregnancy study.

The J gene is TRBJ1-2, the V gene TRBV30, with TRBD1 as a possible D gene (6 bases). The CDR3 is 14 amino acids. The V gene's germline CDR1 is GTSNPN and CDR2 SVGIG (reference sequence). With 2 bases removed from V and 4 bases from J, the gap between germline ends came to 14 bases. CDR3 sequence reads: CAWSPGQRLYGYTF. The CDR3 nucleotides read TGTGCCTGGAGTCCCGGACAGCGGCTCTATGGCTACACCTTC.

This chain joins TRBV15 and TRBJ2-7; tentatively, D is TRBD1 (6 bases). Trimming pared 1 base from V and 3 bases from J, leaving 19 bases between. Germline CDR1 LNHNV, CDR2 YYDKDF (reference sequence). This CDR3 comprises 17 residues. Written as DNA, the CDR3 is TGTGCCACCAGCAGAGGGAAGGGACACCGGATGAGCTACGAGCAGTACTTC. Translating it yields CATSRGKGHRMSYEQYF.

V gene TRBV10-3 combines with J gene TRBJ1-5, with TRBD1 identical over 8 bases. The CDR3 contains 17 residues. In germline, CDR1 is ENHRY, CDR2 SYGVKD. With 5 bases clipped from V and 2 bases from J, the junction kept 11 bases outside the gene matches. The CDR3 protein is CAISTSDRGSGNQPQHF. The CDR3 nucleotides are TGTGCCATCAGTACCAGTGACAGGGGAAGCGGCAATCAGCCCCAGCATTTT.

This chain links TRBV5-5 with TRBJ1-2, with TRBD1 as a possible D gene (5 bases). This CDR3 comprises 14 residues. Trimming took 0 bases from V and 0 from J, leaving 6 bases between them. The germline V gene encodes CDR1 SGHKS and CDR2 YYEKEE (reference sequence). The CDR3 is CASSLVQANYGYTF. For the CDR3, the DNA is TGTGCCAGCAGCTTGGTACAGGCTAACTATGGCTACACCTTC.

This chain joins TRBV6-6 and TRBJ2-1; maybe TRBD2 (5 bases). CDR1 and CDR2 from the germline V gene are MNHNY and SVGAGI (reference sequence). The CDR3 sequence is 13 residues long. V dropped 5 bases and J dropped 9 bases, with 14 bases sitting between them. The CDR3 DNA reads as TGTGCCAGCAGTCCAAACCTAGCTGGTGAGCAGTTCTTC. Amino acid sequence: CASSPNLAGEQFF.

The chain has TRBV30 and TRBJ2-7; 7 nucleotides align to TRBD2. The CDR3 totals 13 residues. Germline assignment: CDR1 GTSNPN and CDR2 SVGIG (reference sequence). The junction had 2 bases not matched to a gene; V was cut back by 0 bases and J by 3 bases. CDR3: CAWSVSGGYEQYF. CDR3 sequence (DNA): TGTGCCTGGAGTGTATCGGGGGGCTACGAGCAGTACTTC.